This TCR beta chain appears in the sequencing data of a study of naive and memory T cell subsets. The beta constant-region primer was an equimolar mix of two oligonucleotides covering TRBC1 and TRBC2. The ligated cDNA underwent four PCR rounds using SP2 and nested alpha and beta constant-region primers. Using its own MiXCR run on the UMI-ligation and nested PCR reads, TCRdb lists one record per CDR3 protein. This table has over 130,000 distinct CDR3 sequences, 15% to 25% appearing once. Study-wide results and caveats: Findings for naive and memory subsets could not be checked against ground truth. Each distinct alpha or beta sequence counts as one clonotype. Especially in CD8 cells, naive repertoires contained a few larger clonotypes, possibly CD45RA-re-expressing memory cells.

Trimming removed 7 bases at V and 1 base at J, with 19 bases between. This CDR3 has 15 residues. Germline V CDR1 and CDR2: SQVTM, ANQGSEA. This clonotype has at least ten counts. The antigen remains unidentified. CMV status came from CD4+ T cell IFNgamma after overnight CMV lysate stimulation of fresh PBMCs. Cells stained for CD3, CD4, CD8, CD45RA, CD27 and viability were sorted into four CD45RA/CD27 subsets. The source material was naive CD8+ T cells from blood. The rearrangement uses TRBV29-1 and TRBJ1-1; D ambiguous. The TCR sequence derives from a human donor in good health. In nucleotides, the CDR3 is TGCAGCGCAGTCGGCGCACCTAAAGGGAACACTGAAGCTTTCTTT. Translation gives CSAVGAPKGNTEAFF.